This TCR beta chain was recorded in a study of blood T cell repertoires in COVID-19. Study-level background: From T cells, B-cell-depleted T cells, or PBMCs came the material, which was cDNA or gDNA.

This CDR3 region has 17 residues. The V and J ends lost 2 bases and 4 bases, in that order; junction bases with no gene match: 7. Germline assignment: CDR1 GTSNPN and CDR2 SVGIG (reference sequence). Original data processing: Nucleated cell counts were estimated from reference gene primer amplification. Method: immunoSEQ multiplex PCR; TCRdb's copy keeps in-frame clones and lacks some. Clonal size and the V and J genes are those of that table, whereas D and trimming came from the DNA. This table holds over 200,000 clones, over 75% found once. Sequences were obtained from peripheral blood. The clonotype was recovered from a man in his forties with active or convalescent COVID-19. The V call is TRBV30, the J call TRBJ2-2, with 13 bases matching TRBD2. In nucleotides, the CDR3 is TGTGCCTGGAGTCTAGGACTAGCGGGAGTAATCACCGGGGAGCTGTTTTTT. It translates to CAWSLGLAGVITGELFF.